This TCR beta chain was identified during a study of cytomegalovirus exposure and HLA in healthy donors. Germline V gene data show CDR1 as SEHNR and CDR2 as FQNEAQ (reference sequence). The CDR3 has 16 residues. Trimming left V 5 bases short and J 0 bases short, with 13 bases between. Researchers ran the PCR with 60 Vbeta and 13 Jbeta primers. The table came from immunoSEQ multiplex PCR; TCRdb's copy has only in-frame clones and leaves some out. The sample includes 150,000 to 200,000 clones, 75% to 85% of them seen just once. The rearrangement uses TRBV7-9 and TRBJ1-4; perhaps TRBD1 as D (6 bases). The TCR was taken from a girl aged 2-15 years in good health and CMV-seropositive. Sequenced sample: PBMCs. The DNA for the CDR3 is TGTGCCAGCAGCCTGGTGGACAGTACAACTAATGAAAAACTGTTTTTT. Its translation: CASSLVDSTTNEKLFF.